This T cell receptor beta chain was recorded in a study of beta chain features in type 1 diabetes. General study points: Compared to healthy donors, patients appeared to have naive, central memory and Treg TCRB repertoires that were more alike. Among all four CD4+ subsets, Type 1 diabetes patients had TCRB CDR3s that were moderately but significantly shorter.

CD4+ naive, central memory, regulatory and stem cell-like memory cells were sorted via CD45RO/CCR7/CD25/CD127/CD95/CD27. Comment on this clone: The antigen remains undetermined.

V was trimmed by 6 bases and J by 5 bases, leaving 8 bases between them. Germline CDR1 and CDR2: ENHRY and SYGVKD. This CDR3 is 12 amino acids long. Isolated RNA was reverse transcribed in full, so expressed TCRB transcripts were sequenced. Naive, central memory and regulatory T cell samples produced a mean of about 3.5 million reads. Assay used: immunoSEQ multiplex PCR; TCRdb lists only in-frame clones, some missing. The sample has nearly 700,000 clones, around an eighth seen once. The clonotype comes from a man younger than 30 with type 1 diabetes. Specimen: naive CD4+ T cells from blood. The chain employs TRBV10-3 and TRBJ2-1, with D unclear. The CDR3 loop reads CAIRGENNEQFF. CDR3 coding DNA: TGTGCCATCAGAGGCGAGAACAATGAGCAGTTCTTC.